The 32 T cell receptor beta chains presented below share a single source sample, sequenced in a study of blood T cell repertoires in COVID-19. Here immunoSEQ multiplex PCR was the method, and the copy in TCRdb shows in-frame clones only, minus some. Among 90,000 to 150,000 clones listed, about 80% were seen once. Sequenced input: peripheral blood. The receptors originated from a woman of 80 years or more with acute or convalescent COVID-19.

The rearrangement uses TRBV5-4 and TRBJ1-2; D perhaps matches TRBD1 (5 bases). This CDR3 is built from 18 residues. Germline loops: CDR1 SGHNT, CDR2 YYREEE (reference sequence). The V gene lost 0 bases and the J gene lost 0 bases, with 18 bases spanning the gap. The CDR3: CASSLVQGPLRTNYGYTF. CDR3 in DNA: TGTGCCAGCAGCTTGGTTCAGGGTCCCCTCCGGACTAACTATGGCTACACCTTC.

This clone has only a few counts. The V and J genes are TRBV2 and TRBJ1-5; D not certain. V was clipped by 6 bases and J by 6 bases, with 18 bases between them. CDR1 and CDR2 from the germline V gene are SNHLY and FYNNEI. The CDR3 consists of 15 residues. The CDR3 protein is CASSPMRQTSQPQHF. The CDR3 nucleotides read TGTGCCAGCAGCCCGATGCGGCAGACTTCTCAGCCCCAGCATTTT.

This clone was counted between two and nine times. The chain carries TRBV19 and TRBJ1-2; no definite D call. The CDR3 length is 14 residues. Looked up from germline, CDR1 is LNHDA and CDR2 is SQIVND (reference sequence). With 5 bases removed from V and 6 bases from J, the gap between germline ends came to 16 bases. The CDR3 DNA reads TGTGCCAGTAGTGCCCGCAGAGGAGGCCATGGCTACACCTTC. Amino acids: CASSARRGGHGYTF.

The chain combines TRBV30 with TRBJ2-3; D is uncertain. Germline CDR1 GTSNPN, CDR2 SVGIG (reference sequence). Trimming stripped 0 bases from V and 2 bases from J, with 9 bases between. CDR3 length: 14 residues. CDR3 DNA sequence: TGTGCCTGGAGTGTAATTTACAACACAGATACGCAGTATTTT. It is translated as CAWSVIYNTDTQYF. Using reference TRBV30 and TRBJ2-3 for the parts outside the CDR3, the full variable domain is SQTIHQWPATLVQPVGSPLSLECTVEGTSNPNLYWYRQAAGRGLQLLFYSVGIGQISSEVPQNLSASRPQDRQFILSSKKLLLSDSGFYLCAWSVIYNTDTQYFGPGTRLTVL.

As to this clone: Compared with germline, one end of the junction differs, possibly owing to a read error. This specimen includes other DNA sequences encoding the same CDR3. V and J are TRBV7-7 and TRBJ1-1; 7 nucleotides align to TRBD1. Per the germline V gene, CDR1 is SSHAT and CDR2 is FNYEAQ (reference sequence). This CDR3 region has 13 residues. The CDR3 DNA follows: TGTGCTAGCAGCTTAGACAGGGACACTGAAGCTTTCTTT. It yields the protein CASSLDRDTEAFF.

The chain couples TRBV19 to TRBJ2-3; 8 nucleotides agree with TRBD2. The CDR3 consists of 16 residues. Trimming at V came to 1 base and at J to 1 base, leaving 4 bases not matched to a gene. Germline V gene data show CDR1 as LNHDA and CDR2 as SQIVND (reference sequence). CDR3 in DNA: TGTGCCAGTAGTATAGGAAGAGCGGGGGGCACAGATACGCAGTATTTT. It codes for CASSIGRAGGTDTQYF.

The chain recombines TRBV5-1 with TRBJ2-2; 9 bases agree with TRBD2. The V and J ends lost 0 bases and 7 bases, in that order; junction bases with no gene match: 7. Germline assignment: CDR1 SGHRS and CDR2 YFSETQ. There are 16 residues in the CDR3. In DNA form, the CDR3 reads TGCGCCAGCAGCTTGGAAGCGGGGGGAGATCGCGGGGAGCTGTTTTTT. This codes for CASSLEAGGDRGELFF.

J is TRBJ2-1 and V is TRBV5-1, with TRBD2 matching over 16 bases. V was pared by 3 bases and J by 15 bases, with 9 bases of the junction left unmatched. Germline V CDR1 and CDR2: SGHRS, YFSETQ. This CDR3 contains 15 residues. CDR3 residues: CASSSGTSGRAVMFF. The CDR3 DNA sequence: TGCGCCAGCAGCTCCGGGACTAGCGGGAGGGCTGTGATGTTCTTC.

V and J are TRBV6-5 and TRBJ2-1; 9 bases map to TRBD2. The CDR3 consists of 14 residues. Per germline, CDR1 MNHEY and CDR2 SVGAGI. Trimming cost V 0 bases and J 7 bases; bases outside gene matches: 1. The CDR3 DNA sequence: TGTGCCAGCAGTTACTCTAGCGGGAGAAATGAGCAGTTCTTC. It codes for CASSYSSGRNEQFF.

This chain links TRBV7-3 with TRBJ2-3; TRBD1 aligns across 7 bases. This CDR3 is built from 13 residues. The J segment lost 3 bases and the V segment lost 5 bases, leaving 2 bases of the junction unmatched. The germline V gene encodes CDR1 SGHTA and CDR2 FQGTGA. CDR3 in amino acids: CASSRQGTDTQYF. CDR3 in DNA: TGTGCCAGCAGCCGACAGGGAACAGATACGCAGTATTTT. Complete variable domain (other parts from reference TRBV7-3 and TRBJ2-3): GAGVSQTPSNKVTEKGKYVELRCDPISGHTALYWYRQSLGQGPEFLIYFQGTGAADDSGLPNDRFFAVRPEGSVSTLKIQRTERGDSAVYLCASSRQGTDTQYFGPGTRLTVL.

V usage is TRBV29-1 and J usage is TRBJ1-3; D remains ambiguous. The CDR3 extends over 13 amino acids. From germline, CDR1 is SQVTM and CDR2 ANQGSEA. V gave up 4 bases and J gave up 4 bases, with 11 bases separating them. CDR3 in amino acids: CSVGAVSGNTIYF. CDR3 DNA: TGCAGCGTTGGCGCTGTCTCCGGAAACACCATATATTTT.

The chain joins TRBV28 to TRBJ2-3; 8 bases align to TRBD1. V lost 6 bases, J lost 4 bases, and 6 bases stayed unmatched. This CDR3 has 14 amino acids. The germline V gene encodes CDR1 MDHEN and CDR2 SYDVKM. CDR3 region: CASSPQGGADTQYF. As DNA, the CDR3 is TGTGCCAGCAGCCCACAGGGGGGAGCAGATACGCAGTATTTT.

The rearrangement uses TRBV5-6 and TRBJ2-7, with a weak D call TRBD1 (7 bases). The germline gives CDR1 SGHDT, CDR2 YYEEEE. V lost 7 bases and J lost 4, with 18 bases in between. The CDR3 covers 14 residues. Written as DNA, the CDR3 is TGTGCCAGCTCCGATACAGGGGCGGGGTACGAGCAGTACTTC. Translated, it gives CASSDTGAGYEQYF.

The chain's CDR3 is CATSTGTSAYNEQFF. CDR3 coding DNA: TGTGCCACCTCCACCGGGACTAGCGCCTACAATGAGCAGTTCTTC. The chain is built from TRBV19 and TRBJ2-1; 10 bases map to TRBD2. The V gene's germline CDR1 is LNHDA and CDR2 SQIVND (reference sequence). J gave up 2 bases and V 10 bases, and 8 bases lay outside the gene matches. The CDR3 contains 15 residues.

The chain combines TRBV11-2 with TRBJ1-1; 11 nucleotides line up with TRBD1. The trim removed 5 bases at V and 4 bases at J, leaving 6 bases unmatched. This CDR3 is 15 amino acids long. CDR1 SGHAT and CDR2 FQNNGV come from the germline V gene. Written as DNA, the CDR3 is TGTGCCAGCAGCCTTCGGGACAGGGGGGGCACTGAAGCTTTCTTT. Translated: CASSLRDRGGTEAFF.

V is TRBV4-2 and J is TRBJ2-7; 9 bases align to TRBD2. J gave up 0 bases and V 4 bases, and 4 bases lay outside the gene matches. CDR3 length equals 15 residues. Germline-derived CDR1 and CDR2 are LGHNA and YNFKEQ. CDR3 sequence: CASSLSGRSSYEQYF. CDR3 bases: TGTGCCAGCAGCCTAAGCGGGAGGAGCTCCTACGAGCAGTACTTC.

V is TRBV6-6 and J is TRBJ1-1, with D uncertain. Trimming took 6 bases from V and 0 from J, leaving 8 bases between them. Germline V CDR1 and CDR2: MNHNY, SVGAGI (reference sequence). The CDR3 is 13 amino acids. The CDR3 is CASRDTVNTEAFF. In nucleotides, the CDR3 is TGTGCCAGCAGAGATACGGTGAACACTGAAGCTTTCTTT.

The CDR3 sequence is CASSRGQGNTEAFF. The CDR3 coding sequence is TGTGCCAGCAGTAGGGGACAGGGGAACACTGAAGCTTTCTTT. The gene calls are TRBV6-6 and TRBJ1-1, with TRBD1 matching over 9 bases. V shed 5 bases and J 1 base; nucleotides not matched to a gene: 2. CDR1 is MNHNY and CDR2 is SVGAGI in the germline V gene (reference sequence). The CDR3 runs 14 residues.

This clone was observed a few times. The genes are TRBV19 and TRBJ1-1; no definite D call. The CDR3 extends over 16 amino acids. Trimming shortened V by 5 bases and J by 3 bases, and 19 bases separated the two germline ends. Per germline, CDR1 LNHDA and CDR2 SQIVND (reference sequence). This CDR3 reads CASSPRVGVPDTEAFF. CDR3 nucleotides: TGTGCCAGTAGTCCCCGAGTGGGAGTCCCGGACACTGAAGCTTTCTTT. Using reference TRBV19 and TRBJ1-1 for the parts outside the CDR3, the full variable domain is DGGITQSPKYLFRKEGQNVTLSCEQNLNHDAMYWYRQDPGQGLRLIYYSQIVNDFQKGDIAEGYSVSREKKESFPLTVTSAQKNPTAFYLCASSPRVGVPDTEAFFGQGTRLTVV.

The count of this clone is one. The J gene is TRBJ2-3, the V gene TRBV9, with TRBD2 identical over 12 bases. Germline V CDR1 and CDR2: SGDLS, YYNGEE. V lost 3 bases to trimming and J lost 10 bases; unmatched junction nucleotides: 18. The CDR3 is 18 amino acids. The CDR3 loop reads CASSASTSGGPTGGAQYF. The CDR3 region has the DNA TGTGCCAGCAGCGCTTCGACTAGCGGGGGTCCAACGGGAGGAGCGCAGTATTTT.

This chain uses TRBV11-2 with TRBJ2-5; no reliable D call. The CDR3 runs 14 residues. The germline CDR1 and CDR2 sequences are SGHAT and FQNNGV. Between the trimmed V and J ends, which lost 0 bases and 0 bases, there was a span of 5 bases. The CDR3 protein is CASSLDLYQETQYF. Written as DNA, the CDR3 is TGTGCCAGCAGCTTAGATCTATACCAAGAGACCCAGTACTTC.

CDR3 coding DNA: TGCGCCAGCAGGCCGGCGGGGAGCACTGAAGCTTTCTTT. Translated: CASRPAGSTEAFF. The V and J genes are TRBV5-1 and TRBJ1-1; no reliable D call. This CDR3 region has 13 residues. Germline values: CDR1 SGHRS, CDR2 YFSETQ. Between the trimmed V and J ends, which lost 5 bases and 4 bases, there was a span of 12 bases.

The chain employs TRBV7-6 and TRBJ2-1; TRBD2 aligns across 12 bases. The J segment lost 0 bases and the V segment lost 6 bases, leaving 3 bases of the junction unmatched. This CDR3 is built from 16 residues. From germline, CDR1 is SGHVS and CDR2 FNYEAQ. The CDR3: CASSSLAGGSYNEQFF. The CDR3 nucleotides are TGTGCCAGCAGTTCACTAGCGGGGGGCTCCTACAATGAGCAGTTCTTC.

This clone was seen more than once but under ten times. J is TRBJ2-7 and V is TRBV19; 7 positions agree with TRBD1. The CDR3 sequence is 14 residues long. Per the germline V gene, CDR1 is LNHDA and CDR2 is SQIVND (reference sequence). The junction had 4 bases not matched to a gene; V was cut back by 5 bases and J by 0 bases. The CDR3 protein is CASSGQAISYEQYF. The CDR3, as DNA: TGTGCCAGTAGTGGACAGGCGATCTCCTACGAGCAGTACTTC.

The V gene is TRBV4-2, the J gene TRBJ1-6; D perhaps matches TRBD1 (5 bases). This CDR3 is built from 16 residues. The germline CDR1 and CDR2 sequences are LGHNA and YNFKEQ. V lost 1 base and J lost 7, with 14 bases in between. The DNA of the CDR3 is TGTGCCAGCAGCCAAGTCCAGGGCATCAGGAATTCACCCCTCCACTTT. Encoded protein: CASSQVQGIRNSPLHF.

This sequence joins TRBV7-9 and TRBJ1-5; D might be TRBD1 (6 bases). V was pared by 5 bases and J by 4 bases, with 12 bases between. The CDR3 consists of 14 residues. Germline values: CDR1 SEHNR, CDR2 FQNEAQ (reference sequence). DNA of the CDR3: TGTGCCAGCAGCCCCGGACAGCAAAATCAGCCCCAGCATTTT. Amino acids: CASSPGQQNQPQHF.

This rearrangement joins TRBV15 to TRBJ1-2; the match to TRBD1 covers 8 bases. This CDR3 has 14 residues. Looked up from germline, CDR1 is LNHNV and CDR2 is YYDKDF (reference sequence). The V and J ends lost 3 bases and 2 bases, in that order; junction bases with no gene match: 2. The CDR3 DNA follows: TGTGCCACCAGCAGGGACAGGGCAAACTATGGCTACACCTTC. Its translation: CATSRDRANYGYTF. Looking up the rest from reference TRBV15 and TRBJ1-2 gives the full variable domain: DAMVIQNPRYQVTQFGKPVTLSCSQTLNHNVMYWYQQKSSQAPKLLFHYYDKDFNNEADTPDNFQSRRPNTSFCFLDIRSPGLGDTAMYLCATSRDRANYGYTFGSGTRLTVV.

The rearrangement links TRBV7-9 to TRBJ2-7; D is perhaps TRBD2 (5 bases). The CDR3 length is 12 residues. Germline V CDR1 and CDR2: SEHNR, FQNEAQ (reference sequence). Trimming cost V 5 bases and J 7 bases, with 12 bases left between them. The CDR3 DNA follows: TGTGCCAGCAGCCGCCAGGACTGGGAGCAGTACTTC. Protein: CASSRQDWEQYF.

This clone showed up just once. The chain links TRBV5-4 to TRBJ2-3; TRBD1 is a possible D gene (6 bases). The CDR3 has 15 amino acids. Trimming cost V 4 bases and J 2 bases, with 14 bases left between them. Germline V gene lookup returns CDR1 SGHNT and CDR2 YYREEE (reference sequence). The CDR3 loop is CASSLDSSVTDTQYF. In nucleotides, the CDR3 is TGTGCCAGCAGCCTGGACAGTTCAGTCACAGATACGCAGTATTTT.

The gene calls are TRBV7-2 and TRBJ2-3; 7 bases agree with TRBD2. This CDR3 has 16 amino acids. Looked up from germline, CDR1 is SGHTA and CDR2 is FQGNSA. The ends lost 1 base at V and 2 bases at J; junction bases unmatched: 6. The DNA for the CDR3 is TGTGCCAGCAGCTTAGATCCTAGCGGATACACAGATACGCAGTATTTT. Amino acid sequence: CASSLDPSGYTDTQYF.

The table lists this clone with a few counts. CDR3: CASSQQGPGNTIYF. The CDR3, as DNA: TGCGCCAGCAGCCAACAGGGTCCTGGAAACACCATATATTTT. The V gene is TRBV4-1, the J gene TRBJ1-3; possible D gene TRBD1, 5 bases. Trimming removed 2 bases at V and 2 bases at J, with 7 bases between. The germline gives CDR1 MGHRA, CDR2 YSYEKL. CDR3 length equals 14 residues.

This chain links TRBV6-2 or TRBV6-3 with TRBJ1-1; D is uncertain. CDR1 and CDR2 from the germline V gene are MNHEY and SVGEGT. The length of the CDR3 is 14 residues. V was pared by 2 bases and J by 7 bases, with 14 bases between. The CDR3 DNA reads as TGTGCCAGCAGTTACGGGTCCGCGGGAGTTGAAGCTTTCTTT. This sequence encodes CASSYGSAGVEAFF.